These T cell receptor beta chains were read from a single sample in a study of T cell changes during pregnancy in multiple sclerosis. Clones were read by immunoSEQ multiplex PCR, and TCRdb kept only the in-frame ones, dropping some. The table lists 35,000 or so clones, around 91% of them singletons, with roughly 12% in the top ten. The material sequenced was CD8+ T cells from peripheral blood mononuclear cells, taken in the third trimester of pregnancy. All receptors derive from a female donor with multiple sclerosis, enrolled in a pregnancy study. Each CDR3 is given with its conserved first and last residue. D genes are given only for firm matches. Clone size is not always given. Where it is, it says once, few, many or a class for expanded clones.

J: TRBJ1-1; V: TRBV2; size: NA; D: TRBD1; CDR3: CASIPGQFNTEAFF; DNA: TGTGCCAGCATCCCGGGACAGTTTAACACTGAAGCTTTCTTT
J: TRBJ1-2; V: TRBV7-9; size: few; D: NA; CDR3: CASSFPREVNGYTF; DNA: TGTGCCAGCAGCTTCCCCCGGGAGGTAAATGGCTACACCTTC
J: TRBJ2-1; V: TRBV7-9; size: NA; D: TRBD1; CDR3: CASSLADRDPYNEQFF; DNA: TGTGCCAGCAGCTTAGCTGACAGGGACCCCTACAATGAGCAGTTCTTC
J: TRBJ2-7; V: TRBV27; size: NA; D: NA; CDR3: CASSFQGHEQYF; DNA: TGTGCCAGCAGTTTCCAGGGGCACGAGCAGTACTTC
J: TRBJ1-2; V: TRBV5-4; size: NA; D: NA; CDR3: CASSQGTPYGYTF; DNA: TGTGCCAGCAGCCAGGGGACACCCTATGGCTACACCTTC
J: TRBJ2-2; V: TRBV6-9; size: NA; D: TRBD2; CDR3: CASKVEGGPVF; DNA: TGTGCCAGCAAGGTTGAGGGAGGGCCGGTTTTT
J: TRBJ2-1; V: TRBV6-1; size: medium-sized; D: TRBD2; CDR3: CASSDGGDPYNEQFF; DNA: TGTGCCAGCAGTGATGGGGGGGACCCCTACAATGAGCAGTTCTTC
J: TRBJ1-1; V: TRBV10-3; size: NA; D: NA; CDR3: CAISEPGQNTEAFF; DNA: TGTGCCATCAGCGAGCCTGGACAGAACACTGAAGCTTTCTTT
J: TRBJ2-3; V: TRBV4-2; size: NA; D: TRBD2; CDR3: CASSQDRAGGPTDTQYF; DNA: TGTGCCAGCAGCCAAGATCGGGCGGGAGGGCCTACAGATACGCAGTATTTT
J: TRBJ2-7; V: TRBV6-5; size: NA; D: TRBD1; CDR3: CASSSFRDSLAEQYF; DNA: TGTGCCAGCAGTTCTTTCCGGGACAGCTTAGCCGAGCAGTACTTC
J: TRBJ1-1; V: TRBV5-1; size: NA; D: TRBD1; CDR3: CASSRDRDYTEAFF; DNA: TGCGCCAGCAGCCGAGACAGGGACTACACTGAAGCTTTCTTT
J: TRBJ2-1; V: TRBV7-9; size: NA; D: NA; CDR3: CASSLGGPGYNEQFF; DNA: TGTGCCAGCAGCTTAGGAGGTCCCGGGTACAATGAGCAGTTCTTC